This T cell receptor beta chain was found in a study of blood T cell repertoires in COVID-19. Per the germline V gene, CDR1 is GTSNPN and CDR2 is SVGIG (reference sequence). The V segment lost 7 bases and the J segment 8 bases; nucleotides outside the gene matches: 12. This CDR3 comprises 13 residues. Original methodology: Reference gene primer amplification in the assay estimated nucleated cell counts. This table comes from immunoSEQ multiplex PCR, and its TCRdb copy is limited to in-frame clones, with some not included. V, J and clone size are taken as reported in that table, and D and trimming were inferred from the DNA itself. The table includes around 130,000 clones, over 75% detected once.

Sample: peripheral blood. This clonotype was sampled from a man aged 35 to 55 with active or convalescent COVID-19. The chain carries TRBV30 and TRBJ1-2; the match to TRBD1 covers 8 bases. This CDR3 is CASAPGQGRGYTF. CDR3 DNA: TGTGCCTCGGCGCCCGGACAGGGAAGGGGCTACACCTTC. Filled out from reference TRBV30 and TRBJ1-2, the complete variable domain reads SQTIHQWPATLVQPVGSPLSLECTVEGTSNPNLYWYRQAAGRGLQLLFYSVGIGQISSEVPQNLSASRPQDRQFILSSKKLLLSDSGFYLCASAPGQGRGYTFGSGTRLTVV.